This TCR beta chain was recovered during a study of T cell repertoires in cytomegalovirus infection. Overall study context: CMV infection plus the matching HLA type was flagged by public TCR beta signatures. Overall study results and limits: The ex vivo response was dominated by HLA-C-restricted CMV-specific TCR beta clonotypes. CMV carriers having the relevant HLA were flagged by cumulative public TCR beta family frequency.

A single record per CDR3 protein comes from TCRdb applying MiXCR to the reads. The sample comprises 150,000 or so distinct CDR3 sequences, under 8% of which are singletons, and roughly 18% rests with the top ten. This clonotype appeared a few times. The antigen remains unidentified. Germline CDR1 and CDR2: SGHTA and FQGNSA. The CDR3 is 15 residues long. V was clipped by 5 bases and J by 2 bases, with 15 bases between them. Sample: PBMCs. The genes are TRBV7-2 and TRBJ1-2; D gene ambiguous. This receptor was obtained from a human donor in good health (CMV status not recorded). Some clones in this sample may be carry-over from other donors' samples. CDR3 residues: CASSASSDINYGYTF. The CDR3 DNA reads TGTGCCAGCAGCGCCTCAAGTGATATCAACTATGGCTACACCTTC.